The clone carrying this TCR beta chain was observed a handful of times. V lost 6 bases, J lost 7 bases, and 6 bases lay in between. The CDR3 sequence is 11 residues long. The germline V gene has CDR1 MNHEY and CDR2 SVGAGI. This sample was included in a study of T cells after yellow fever vaccination. For the study at large: SMART-Seq v4 Ultra Low Input served to prepare low-cell-number fractions.

MiXCR was run by TCRdb on the 5' RACE reads, yielding one entry per CDR3 protein. The repertoire holds hundreds of thousands of distinct CDR3 sequences, approximately 13% seen once, with about an eighth in the top ten. The sequence was obtained from a man aged 25-45 years who received the YFV17D yellow fever vaccine. Sample: PBMCs, taken on the day of the yellow fever booster vaccination. This chain connects TRBV6-5 to TRBJ2-2; D not certain. The CDR3 nucleotides read TGTGCCAGCAGAGATGTCGGGGAGCTGTTTTTT. Its translation: CASRDVGELFF.